Shown below are 14 T cell receptor beta chains from a single sample sequenced in a study of vaccination and CD4 T cells after COVID-19. Once obtained from cultured CD4+ T cells, the DNA was sequenced using the Oncomine TCR Beta short-read assay. TCRdb ran MiXCR on the PCR reads and lists one entry per CDR3 protein. This repertoire shows around 19,000 distinct CDR3 sequences, approximately 50% found once; its top ten account for 4%. Treatment noted: roughly 10-day PBMC culture with coronavirus spike peptide pools or control peptides (ViraFEST assay). These receptors are not linked to any known antigen. The sequenced sample was CD4+ T cells from blood, cultured in vitro. Every receptor here comes from a human donor who had recovered from COVID-19.

J is TRBJ2-2 and V is TRBV19, with D tentatively TRBD1 or TRBD2 (7 bases each). This CDR3 region has 15 residues. V dropped 6 bases and J dropped 5 bases, with 16 bases sitting between them. Germline loops: CDR1 LNHDA, CDR2 SQIVND (reference sequence). The CDR3 protein is CASSRGGAGTGELFF. The DNA for the CDR3 is TGTGCCAGTAGCAGGGGGGGGGCTGGAACCGGGGAGCTGTTTTTT.

V is TRBV24-1 and J is TRBJ2-5, with D possibly being TRBD1 or TRBD2 (5 bases each). CDR3 size: 14 residues. Germline loops: CDR1 KGHDR, CDR2 SFDVKD. V lost 5 bases and J 5 bases, leaving 14 bases between the germline ends. The CDR3 sequence is CATSASGAWETQYF. DNA for the CDR3: TGTGCCACCAGTGCTTCCGGGGCATGGGAGACCCAGTACTTC.

This chain uses TRBV20-1 with TRBJ2-5; D not resolved. CDR3 length equals 11 residues. V was trimmed by 5 bases and J by 0 bases, leaving 4 bases between them. Germline loops: CDR1 DFQATT, CDR2 SNEGSKA (reference sequence). The CDR3 nucleotides read TGCAGTGCTTCGGACCAAGAGACCCAGTACTTC. It codes for CSASDQETQYF.

The genes are TRBV27 and TRBJ2-7; D call uncertain. The CDR3 covers 13 residues. Trimming removed 3 bases from V and 2 bases from J, with 8 bases in between. Germline V gene lookup returns CDR1 MNHEY and CDR2 SMNVEV (reference sequence). CDR3 nucleotides: TGTGCCAGCAGTTTCCGGGCGGCCTACGAGCAGTACTTC. This sequence encodes CASSFRAAYEQYF.

The V gene is TRBV12-3 or TRBV12-4, the J gene TRBJ2-1, with TRBD2 as a possible D gene (5 bases). Trimming removed 5 bases at V and 9 bases at J, with 14 bases between. CDR3 length: 13 amino acids. The CDR3 DNA reads as TGTGCCAGCAGTCCCTCGCGGGTTGGTGAGCAGTTCTTC. It yields the protein CASSPSRVGEQFF.

The chain couples TRBV7-2 to TRBJ2-7, with D unclear. This CDR3 comprises 13 residues. The germline gives CDR1 SGHTA, CDR2 FQGNSA. The V end was cut by 1 base, the J end by 2 bases, with 6 bases between. CDR3 residues: CASSLGTPYEQYF. DNA for the CDR3: TGTGCCAGCAGCTTAGGAACTCCCTACGAGCAGTACTTC. Full variable domain (missing parts from reference TRBV7-2 and TRBJ2-7): GAGVSQSPSNKVTEKGKDVELRCDPISGHTALYWYRQSLGQGLEFLIYFQGNSAPDKSGLPSDRFSAERTGGSVSTLTIQRTQQEDSAVYLCASSLGTPYEQYFGPGTRLTVT.

The rearrangement links TRBV9 to TRBJ1-5; D is possibly TRBD1 (5 bases). The CDR3 totals 14 residues. V was trimmed by 0 bases and J by 4 bases, leaving 8 bases between them. CDR1 SGDLS and CDR2 YYNGEE come from the germline V gene. In DNA form, the CDR3 reads TGTGCCAGCAGCGTAGGACAGCAAAATCAGCCCCAGCATTTT. Protein: CASSVGQQNQPQHF.

V gene TRBV12-3 or TRBV12-4 combines with J gene TRBJ2-5; TRBD2 aligns across 9 bases. Trimming took 0 bases from V and 4 from J; bases not matched to a gene: 9. This CDR3 contains 17 residues. CDR3 nucleotide sequence: TGTGCCAGCAGTTTAGCGCTAAGCGGGAGGTCCCCAGAGACCCAGTACTTC. Translation: CASSLALSGRSPETQYF.

V and J are TRBV7-2 and TRBJ2-7, with a weak D call TRBD1 (5 bases). V shed 6 bases and J shed 4 bases, with 7 bases lying between them. This CDR3 contains 11 residues. Germline V CDR1 and CDR2: SGHTA, FQGNSA. CDR3 in amino acids: CASRTVYEQYF. CDR3 bases: TGTGCCAGCAGGACAGTTTACGAGCAGTACTTC.

The J gene is TRBJ1-5, the V gene TRBV20-1; D gene uncertain. Trimming pared 5 bases from V and 3 bases from J, leaving 14 bases between. The CDR3 runs 14 residues. The germline V gene encodes CDR1 DFQATT and CDR2 SNEGSKA (reference sequence). The CDR3 DNA sequence: TGCAGTGCTCTCCCGCCAGGAAACAATCAGCCCCAGCATTTT. Residues: CSALPPGNNQPQHF.

This clonotype was counted between two and nine times. This chain links TRBV30 with TRBJ1-6; 7 positions match TRBD1. This CDR3 contains 15 residues. CDR1 is GTSNPN and CDR2 is SVGIG in the germline V gene (reference sequence). Unmatched junction bases numbered 6, after V lost 0 bases and J lost 7 bases. The CDR3 sequence is CAWSVQGTVNSPLHF. CDR3 sequence (DNA): TGTGCCTGGAGTGTACAAGGGACAGTGAATTCACCCCTCCACTTT. Filled out from reference TRBV30 and TRBJ1-6, the complete variable domain reads SQTIHQWPATLVQPVGSPLSLECTVEGTSNPNLYWYRQAAGRGLQLLFYSVGIGQISSEVPQNLSASRPQDRQFILSSKKLLLSDSGFYLCAWSVQGTVNSPLHFGNGTRLTVT.

The chain uses TRBV20-1 and TRBJ1-5; no reliable D call. Trimming left V 4 bases short and J 4 bases short, with 11 bases between. Germline V lookup: CDR1 DFQATT, CDR2 SNEGSKA (reference sequence). This CDR3 has 13 amino acids. The CDR3 bases are TGCAGTGCTATCGGCAGTCTAAATCAGCCCCAGCATTTT. It codes for CSAIGSLNQPQHF.

The CDR3: CAISDSGQGKEETQYF. As DNA, the CDR3 is TGTGCCATCAGTGACAGCGGGCAGGGGAAGGAAGAGACCCAGTACTTC. The chain links TRBV10-3 to TRBJ2-5, with D perhaps assigned TRBD1 or TRBD2 (6 bases each). CDR3 size: 16 residues. Looked up from germline, CDR1 is ENHRY and CDR2 is SYGVKD. V was clipped by 3 bases and J by 3 bases, with 17 bases between them.

The chain uses TRBV7-3 and TRBJ2-1; D perhaps matches TRBD1 (5 bases). CDR1 is SGHTA and CDR2 is FQGTGA in the germline V gene. CDR3 length: 15 amino acids. V lost 1 base and J lost 7, with 14 bases in between. CDR3 nucleotide sequence: TGTGCCAGCAGCTTAATGTGGGGCCCCGGGAATGAGCAGTTCTTC. Translating gives CASSLMWGPGNEQFF. Filled out from reference TRBV7-3 and TRBJ2-1, the complete variable domain reads GAGVSQTPSNKVTEKGKYVELRCDPISGHTALYWYRQSLGQGPEFLIYFQGTGAADDSGLPNDRFFAVRPEGSVSTLKIQRTERGDSAVYLCASSLMWGPGNEQFFGPGTRLTVL.